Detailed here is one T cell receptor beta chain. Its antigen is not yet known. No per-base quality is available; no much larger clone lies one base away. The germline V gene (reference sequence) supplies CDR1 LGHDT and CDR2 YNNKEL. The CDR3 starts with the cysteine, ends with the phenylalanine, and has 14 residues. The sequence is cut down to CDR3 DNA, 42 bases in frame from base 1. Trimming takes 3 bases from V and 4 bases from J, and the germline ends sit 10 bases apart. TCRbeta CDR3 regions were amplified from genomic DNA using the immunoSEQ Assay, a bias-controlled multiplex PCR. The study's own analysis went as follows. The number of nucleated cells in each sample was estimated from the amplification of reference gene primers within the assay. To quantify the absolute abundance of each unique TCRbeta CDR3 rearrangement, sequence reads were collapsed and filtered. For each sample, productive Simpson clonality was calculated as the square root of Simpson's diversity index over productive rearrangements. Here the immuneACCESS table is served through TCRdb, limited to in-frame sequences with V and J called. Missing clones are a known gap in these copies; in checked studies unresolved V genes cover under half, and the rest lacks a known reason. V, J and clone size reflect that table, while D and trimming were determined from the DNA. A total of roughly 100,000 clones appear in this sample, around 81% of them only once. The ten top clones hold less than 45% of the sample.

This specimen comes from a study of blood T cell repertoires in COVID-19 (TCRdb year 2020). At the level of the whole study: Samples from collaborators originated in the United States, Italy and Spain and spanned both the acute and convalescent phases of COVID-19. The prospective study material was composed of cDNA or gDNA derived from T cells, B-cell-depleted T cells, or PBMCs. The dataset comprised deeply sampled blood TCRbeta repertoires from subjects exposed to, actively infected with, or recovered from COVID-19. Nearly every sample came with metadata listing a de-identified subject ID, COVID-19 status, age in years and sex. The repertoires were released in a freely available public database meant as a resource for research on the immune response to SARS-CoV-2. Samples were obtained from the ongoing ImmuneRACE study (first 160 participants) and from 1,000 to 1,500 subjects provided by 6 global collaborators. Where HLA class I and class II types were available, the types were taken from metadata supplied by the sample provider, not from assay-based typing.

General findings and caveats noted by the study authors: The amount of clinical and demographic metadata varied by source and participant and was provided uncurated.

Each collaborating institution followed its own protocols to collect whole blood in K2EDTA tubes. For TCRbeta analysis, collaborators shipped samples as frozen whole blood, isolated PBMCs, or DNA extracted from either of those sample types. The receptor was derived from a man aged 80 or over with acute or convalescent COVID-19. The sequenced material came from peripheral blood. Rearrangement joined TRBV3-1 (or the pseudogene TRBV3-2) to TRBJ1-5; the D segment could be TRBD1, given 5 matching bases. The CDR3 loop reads CASSQGLNNQPQHF. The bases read TGTGCCAGCAGCCAGGGACTGAATAATCAGCCCCAGCATTTT.